This T cell receptor beta chain was documented in a study of blood T cell repertoires in COVID-19 (dated by TCRdb to 2018 to 2020). Background on the whole study: Collaborator samples came from the United States, Italy and Spain and covered acute and convalescent phases of COVID-19. The dataset comprised deeply sampled blood TCRbeta repertoires from subjects exposed to, actively infected with, or recovered from COVID-19. The repertoires were released in a freely available public database intended as a resource for research on the immune response to SARS-CoV-2. Samples came from the ongoing ImmuneRACE study (first 160 participants) plus 1,254 subjects from 6 global collaborators. The prospective study material was composed of cDNA or gDNA derived from T cells, B-cell-depleted T cells, or PBMCs. Where HLA class I and class II types were available, the types were taken from metadata supplied by the sample provider, not from assay-based typing. A de-identified subject ID, COVID-19 status, age in years and sex were almost always included in the sample metadata. What the authors observed across the whole study: The quantity of clinical and demographic metadata differed by source and by participant and was supplied without curation.

TCRbeta CDR3 regions were amplified from genomic DNA by means of the immunoSEQ Assay, a bias-controlled multiplex PCR. Processing in the source paper ran as follows. Within the assay, amplification of reference gene primers was used to estimate how many nucleated cells each sample contained. Sequence reads were collapsed and filtered to measure the absolute abundance of every unique TCRbeta CDR3 rearrangement. Productive Simpson clonality was computed per sample as the square root of Simpson's diversity index over productive rearrangements. Not all clones reach the TCRdb copy of this immuneACCESS table, which keeps in-frame sequences only. Checked studies attribute under half of the gap to unresolved V genes and leave the rest unexplained. V, J and clone size reflect that table, while D and trimming were determined from the DNA. This sample holds 50,000 to 65,000 clones; approximately 90% were observed only once. Jointly, the top ten make up over 3% of the sample.

Collaborating institutions collected whole blood in K2EDTA tubes following their own protocols. For TCRbeta analysis, collaborators shipped samples as frozen whole blood, isolated PBMCs, or DNA extracted from either of those sample types. Based on the germline V gene, the CDR1 and CDR2 sequences are SGDLS and YYNGEE. From the cysteine up to the phenylalanine, the CDR3 has a length of 17 residues. The read is trimmed to its CDR3 DNA, 51 bases read in frame from base 1. The trim is 0 bases for V and 0 bases for J, with a gap of 15 bases between the germline ends. In its sample, this clone was seen once. It has no known antigen specificity. It has no much larger one-base neighbor in the sample; base qualities were not kept.

Sequenced sample: peripheral blood. Here the chain combines TRBV9 and TRBJ1-1; the best D guess is TRBD1, with 6 bases matching. The source is a man between 65 and 80 years old with acute or convalescent COVID-19. The CDR3 reads CASSVVQGGPMNTEAFF. The DNA sequence follows: TGTGCCAGCAGCGTAGTGCAAGGGGGACCCATGAACACTGAAGCTTTCTTT.